This TCR beta chain was recorded in a study of CD8+ T cells in alopecia areata. Study information: Treated patients were scored for severity by percent of scalp affected.

Trimming stripped 6 bases from V and 6 bases from J, with 5 bases between. CDR3 length: 10 residues. Germline assignment: CDR1 SNHLY and CDR2 FYNNEI. Treatment noted: oral pan-JAK inhibitor, 5-10 mg twice daily. Findings of the study overall: Many expanded lesional clones remained in scalp and blood on tofacitinib. Shared TCR sequences were less clear between patients than in mice, possibly partly from HLA diversity.

In this sample, this clone turned up a few times. Its antigen is unknown. Extracted from the samples, RNA was reverse transcribed into cDNA to serve as the sequencing template. Sequenced by immunoSEQ multiplex PCR; TCRdb stores in-frame clones only, minus some. Among fewer than 200,000 clones, 58% were seen once, and the ten largest hold over 10%. Specimen: CD8+ T cells sorted from blood, collected at week 24, from a patient treated with tofacitinib. The TCR sequence derives from a human donor with alopecia areata. The genes are TRBV2 and TRBJ1-2; D ambiguous. The CDR3 DNA reads TGTGCCAGCAGATTGGATGGCTACACCTTC. Amino acids: CASRLDGYTF.